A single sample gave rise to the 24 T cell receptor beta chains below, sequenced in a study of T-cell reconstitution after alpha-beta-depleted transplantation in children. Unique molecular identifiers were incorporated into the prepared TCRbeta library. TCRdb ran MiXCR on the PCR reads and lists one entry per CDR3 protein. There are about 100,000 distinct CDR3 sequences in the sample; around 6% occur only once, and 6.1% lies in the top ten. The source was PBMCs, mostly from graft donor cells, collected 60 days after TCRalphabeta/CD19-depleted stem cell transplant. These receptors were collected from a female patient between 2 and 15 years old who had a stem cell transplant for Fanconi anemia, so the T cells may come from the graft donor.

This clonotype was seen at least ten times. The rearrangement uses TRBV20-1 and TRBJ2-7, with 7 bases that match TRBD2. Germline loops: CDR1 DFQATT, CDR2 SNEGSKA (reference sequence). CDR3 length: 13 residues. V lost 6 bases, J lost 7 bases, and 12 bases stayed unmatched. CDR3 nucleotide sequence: TGCAGTGCAGAGCGGGGTTATCGATGGGAGCAGTACTTC. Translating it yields CSAERGYRWEQYF.

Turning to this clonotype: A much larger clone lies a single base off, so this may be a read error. The CDR3 here is CAGSWQATYEQYF. Written as DNA, the CDR3 is TGCGCCGGCAGCTGGCAGGCTACCTACGAGCAGTACTTC. This chain connects TRBV5-1 to TRBJ2-7, with unresolved D. The CDR3 runs to 13 residues. The germline gives CDR1 SGHRS, CDR2 YFSETQ.

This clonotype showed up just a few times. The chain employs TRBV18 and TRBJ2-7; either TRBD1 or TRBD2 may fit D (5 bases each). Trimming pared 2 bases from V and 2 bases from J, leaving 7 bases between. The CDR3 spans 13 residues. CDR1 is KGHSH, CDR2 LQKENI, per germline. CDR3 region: CASSPGGTYEQYF. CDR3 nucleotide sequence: TGTGCCAGCTCACCAGGGGGAACCTACGAGCAGTACTTC.

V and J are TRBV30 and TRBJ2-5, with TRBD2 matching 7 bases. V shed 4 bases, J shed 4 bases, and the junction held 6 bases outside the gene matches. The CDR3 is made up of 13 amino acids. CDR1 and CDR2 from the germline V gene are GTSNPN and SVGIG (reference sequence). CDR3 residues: CAWTGGRGETQYF. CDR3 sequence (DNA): TGTGCCTGGACCGGGGGGAGAGGAGAGACCCAGTACTTC.

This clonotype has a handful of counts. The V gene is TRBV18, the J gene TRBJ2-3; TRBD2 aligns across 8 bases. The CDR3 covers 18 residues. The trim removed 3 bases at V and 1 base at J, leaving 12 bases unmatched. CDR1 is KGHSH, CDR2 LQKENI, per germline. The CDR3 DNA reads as TGTGCCAGCTCACCGAAAGTCCCGGGGGGGCCAGGCACAGATACGCAGTATTTT. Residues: CASSPKVPGGPGTDTQYF.

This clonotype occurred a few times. CDR3 in amino acids: CAISESLGDGLETQYF. The CDR3 DNA follows: TGTGCCATCAGTGAAAGTTTGGGGGACGGGCTAGAGACCCAGTACTTC. This chain joins TRBV10-3 and TRBJ2-5; perhaps D is TRBD1 or TRBD2 (5 bases each). The V gene lost 3 bases and the J gene lost 4 bases, with 18 bases spanning the gap. This CDR3 has 16 residues. Germline loops: CDR1 ENHRY, CDR2 SYGVKD.

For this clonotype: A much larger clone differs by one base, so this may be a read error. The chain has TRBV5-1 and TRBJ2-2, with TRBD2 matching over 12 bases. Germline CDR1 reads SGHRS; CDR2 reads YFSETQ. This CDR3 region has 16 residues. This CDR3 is CASSLGLAGPTGEMFF. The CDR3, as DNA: TGCGCCAGCAGCCTCGGACTAGCGGGGCCCACCGGGGAGATGTTTTTT.

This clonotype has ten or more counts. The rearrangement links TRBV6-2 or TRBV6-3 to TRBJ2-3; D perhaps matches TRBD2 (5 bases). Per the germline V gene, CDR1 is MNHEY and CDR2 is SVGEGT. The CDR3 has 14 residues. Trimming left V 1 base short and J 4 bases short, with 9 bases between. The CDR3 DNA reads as TGTGCCAGCAGTTACTATACTAGGGCAGATACGCAGTATTTT. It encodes CASSYYTRADTQYF.

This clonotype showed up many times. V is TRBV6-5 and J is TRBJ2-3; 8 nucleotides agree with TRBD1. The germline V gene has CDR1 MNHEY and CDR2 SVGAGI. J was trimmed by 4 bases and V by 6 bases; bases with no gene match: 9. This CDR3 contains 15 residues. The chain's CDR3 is CASSQFGQGPDTQYF. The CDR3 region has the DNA TGTGCCAGCAGCCAATTCGGACAGGGCCCAGATACGCAGTATTTT.

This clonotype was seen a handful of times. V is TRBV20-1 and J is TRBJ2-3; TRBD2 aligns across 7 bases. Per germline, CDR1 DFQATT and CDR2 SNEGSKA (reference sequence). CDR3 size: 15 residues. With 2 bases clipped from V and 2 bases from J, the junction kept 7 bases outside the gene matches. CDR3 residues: CSARTGGGDTDTQYF. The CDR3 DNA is TGCAGTGCTAGAACCGGGGGAGGGGACACAGATACGCAGTATTTT.

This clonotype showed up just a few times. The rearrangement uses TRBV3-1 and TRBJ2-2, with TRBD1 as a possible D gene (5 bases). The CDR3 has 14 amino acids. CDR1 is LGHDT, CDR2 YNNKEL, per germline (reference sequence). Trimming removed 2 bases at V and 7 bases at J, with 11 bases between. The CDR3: CASSQHSRGGELFF. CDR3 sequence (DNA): TGTGCCAGCAGCCAACATAGTAGGGGCGGGGAGCTGTTTTTT.

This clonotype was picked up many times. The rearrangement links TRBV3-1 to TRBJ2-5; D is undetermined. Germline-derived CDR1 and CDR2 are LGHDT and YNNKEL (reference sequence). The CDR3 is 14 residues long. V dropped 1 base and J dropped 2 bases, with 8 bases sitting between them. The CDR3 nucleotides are TGTGCCAGCAGCCAAGGGAAGGGACAAGAGACCCAGTACTTC. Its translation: CASSQGKGQETQYF.

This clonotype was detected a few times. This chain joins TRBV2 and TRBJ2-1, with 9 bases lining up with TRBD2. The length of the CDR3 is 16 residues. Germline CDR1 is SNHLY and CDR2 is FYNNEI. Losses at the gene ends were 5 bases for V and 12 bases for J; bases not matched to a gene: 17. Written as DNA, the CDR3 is TGTGCCAGCAGTCAGAAAACCGGGACTAGCTATAGGGTGCAGTTCTTC. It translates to CASSQKTGTSYRVQFF.

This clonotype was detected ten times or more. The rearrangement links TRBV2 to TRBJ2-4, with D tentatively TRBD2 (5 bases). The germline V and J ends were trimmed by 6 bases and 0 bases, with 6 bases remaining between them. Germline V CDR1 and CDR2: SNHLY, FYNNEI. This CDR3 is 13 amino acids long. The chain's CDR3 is CASSGVAKNIQYF. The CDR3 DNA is TGTGCCAGCAGCGGGGTAGCCAAAAACATTCAGTACTTC.

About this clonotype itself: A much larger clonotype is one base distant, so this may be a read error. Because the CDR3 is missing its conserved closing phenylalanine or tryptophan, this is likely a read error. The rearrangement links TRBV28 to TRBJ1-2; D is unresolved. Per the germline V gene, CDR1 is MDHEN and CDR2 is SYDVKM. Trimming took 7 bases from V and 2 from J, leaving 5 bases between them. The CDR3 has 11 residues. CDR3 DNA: TGTGCCAGCATCGCCAACTATGGCTACACCTCC. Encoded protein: CASIANYGYTS.

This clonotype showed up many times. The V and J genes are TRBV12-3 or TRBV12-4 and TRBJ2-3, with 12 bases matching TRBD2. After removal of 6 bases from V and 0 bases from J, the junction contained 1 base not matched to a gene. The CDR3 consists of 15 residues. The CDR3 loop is CASRGTSGSTDTQYF. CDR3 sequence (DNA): TGTGCCAGCAGGGGGACTAGCGGGAGCACAGATACGCAGTATTTT.

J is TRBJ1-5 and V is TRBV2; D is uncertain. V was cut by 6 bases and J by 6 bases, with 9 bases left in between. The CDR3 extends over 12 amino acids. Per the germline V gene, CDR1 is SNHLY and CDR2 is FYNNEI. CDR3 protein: CASRAEVQPQHF. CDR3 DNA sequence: TGTGCCAGCAGGGCTGAGGTTCAGCCCCAGCATTTT.

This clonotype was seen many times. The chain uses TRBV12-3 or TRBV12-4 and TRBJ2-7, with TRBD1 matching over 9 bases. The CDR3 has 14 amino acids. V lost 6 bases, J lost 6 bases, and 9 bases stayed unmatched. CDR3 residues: CASRPGQGGREQYF. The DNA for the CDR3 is TGTGCCAGCAGGCCGGGACAGGGCGGACGCGAGCAGTACTTC.

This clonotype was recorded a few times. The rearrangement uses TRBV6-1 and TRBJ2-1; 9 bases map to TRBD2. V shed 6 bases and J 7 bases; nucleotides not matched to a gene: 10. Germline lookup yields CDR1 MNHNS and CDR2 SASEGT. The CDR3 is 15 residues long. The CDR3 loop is CASSFSGSGRNEQFF. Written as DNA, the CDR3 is TGTGCCAGCAGCTTTAGCGGGAGTGGACGTAATGAGCAGTTCTTC.

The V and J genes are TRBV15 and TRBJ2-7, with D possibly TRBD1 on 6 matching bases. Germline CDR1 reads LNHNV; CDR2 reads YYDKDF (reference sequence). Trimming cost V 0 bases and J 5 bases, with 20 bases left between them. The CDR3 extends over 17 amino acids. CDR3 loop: CATSRDPPTGLGNEQYF. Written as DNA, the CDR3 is TGTGCCACCAGCAGAGATCCCCCAACAGGGCTTGGAAACGAGCAGTACTTC.

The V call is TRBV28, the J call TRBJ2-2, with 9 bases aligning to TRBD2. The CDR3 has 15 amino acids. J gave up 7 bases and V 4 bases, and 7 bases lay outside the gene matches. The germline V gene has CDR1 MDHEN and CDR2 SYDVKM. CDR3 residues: CASSSSGVLGGELFF. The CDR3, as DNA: TGTGCCAGCAGTTCTAGCGGGGTTCTGGGCGGGGAGCTGTTTTTT.

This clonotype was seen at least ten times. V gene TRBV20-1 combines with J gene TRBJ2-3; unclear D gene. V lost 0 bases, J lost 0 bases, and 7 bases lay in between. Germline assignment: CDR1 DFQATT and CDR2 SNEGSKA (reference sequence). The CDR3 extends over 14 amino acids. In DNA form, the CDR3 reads TGCAGTGCTAGAGATCTTAAAAGCACAGATACGCAGTATTTT. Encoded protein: CSARDLKSTDTQYF.

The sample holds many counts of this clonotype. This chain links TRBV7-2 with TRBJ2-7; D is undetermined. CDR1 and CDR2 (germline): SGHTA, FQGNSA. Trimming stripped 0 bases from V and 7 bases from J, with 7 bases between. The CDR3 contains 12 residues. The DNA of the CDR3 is TGTGCCAGCAGCTTAGCCTTCGGTGAGCAGTACTTC. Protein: CASSLAFGEQYF.

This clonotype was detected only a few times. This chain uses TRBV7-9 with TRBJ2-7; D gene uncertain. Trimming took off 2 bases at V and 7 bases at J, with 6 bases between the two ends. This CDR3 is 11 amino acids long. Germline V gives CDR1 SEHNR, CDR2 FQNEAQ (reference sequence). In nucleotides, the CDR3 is TGTGCCAGCAGCTTAAGTAGAGAGCAGTACTTC. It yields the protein CASSLSREQYF. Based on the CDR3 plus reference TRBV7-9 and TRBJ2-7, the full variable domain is DTGVSQNPRHKITKRGQNVTFRCDPISEHNRLYWYRQTLGQGPEFLTYFQNEAQLEKSRLLSDRFSAERPKGSFSTLEIQRTEQGDSAMYLCASSLSREQYFGPGTRLTVT.